These 22 T cell receptor beta chains share one sample of origin, sequenced in a study of control samples from healthy donors and cancer patients. Data came from immunoSEQ multiplex PCR; TCRdb stores just in-frame clones and leaves some out. The sample lists approximately 94,000 clones, roughly 87% occurring once. Sequenced input: blood. These receptors were obtained from a woman in her fifties or sixties in good health.

The rearrangement links TRBV2 to TRBJ1-1; D gene ambiguous. The CDR3 contains 13 residues. V was shortened by 4 bases and J by 1 base, with 7 bases between the two germline ends. The germline CDR1 and CDR2 sequences are SNHLY and FYNNEI. The CDR3 reads CASSGTWNTEAFF. The CDR3 DNA sequence: TGTGCCAGCAGTGGCACATGGAACACTGAAGCTTTCTTT. Together with reference TRBV2 and TRBJ1-1, the CDR3 gives the full variable domain: EPEVTQTPSHQVTQMGQEVILRCVPISNHLYFYWYRQILGQKVEFLVSFYNNEISEKSEIFDDQFSVERPDGSNFTLKIRSTKLEDSAMYFCASSGTWNTEAFFGQGTRLTVV.

In its sample, this clone was seen a few times. The CDR3 is CASSQTLRGPEAFF. The DNA of the CDR3 is TGTGCCAGCAGCCAAACCCTCCGGGGGCCAGAAGCTTTCTTT. The chain joins TRBV6-2 or TRBV6-3 to TRBJ1-1, with D tentatively TRBD1 (6 bases). Germline V gene sequence: CDR1 MNHEY, CDR2 SVGEGT. This CDR3 contains 14 residues. V shed 6 bases and J shed 8 bases, with 19 bases lying between them.

The rearrangement links TRBV6-5 to TRBJ2-2; 8 bases match TRBD1. V lost 6 bases to trimming and J lost 0 bases; unmatched junction nucleotides: 3. The germline CDR1 and CDR2 sequences are MNHEY and SVGAGI. The CDR3 sequence is 15 residues long. CDR3 bases: TGTGCCAGCAGGGGGGACAGGTCGAACACCGGGGAGCTGTTTTTT. Protein product: CASRGDRSNTGELFF.

The gene calls are TRBV2 and TRBJ2-5; 8 positions agree with TRBD2. The V segment lost 7 bases and the J segment 5 bases; nucleotides outside the gene matches: 3. Germline V gene data show CDR1 as SNHLY and CDR2 as FYNNEI. The CDR3 consists of 12 residues. In DNA, the CDR3 is TGTGCCAGCACGGGAGGGCCTGAGACCCAGTACTTC. Translating gives CASTGGPETQYF.

The chain links TRBV27 to TRBJ2-7, with TRBD2 as a possible D gene (5 bases). The CDR3 has 13 amino acids. Germline-derived CDR1 and CDR2 are MNHEY and SMNVEV (reference sequence). Trimming removed 3 bases from V and 4 bases from J, with 10 bases in between. The CDR3 is CASSFYPGYEQYV. In nucleotides, the CDR3 is TGTGCCAGCAGTTTTTACCCGGGGTACGAGCAGTACGTC.

This clone was found a few times. The chain has TRBV20-1 and TRBJ2-5; the D is unclear. V gave up 3 bases and J gave up 4 bases, with 6 bases separating them. Germline values: CDR1 DFQATT, CDR2 SNEGSKA (reference sequence). The CDR3 runs to 11 residues. CDR3 in DNA: TGCAGTGCTAGTTCAGGAGAGACCCAGTACTTC. Its protein is CSASSGETQYF.

The CDR3 sequence is CATSDPRQATNEQFF. Written as DNA, the CDR3 is TGTGCCACCAGTGATCCCCGGCAGGCTACAAATGAGCAGTTCTTC. The V call is TRBV24-1, the J call TRBJ2-1; D uncertain. Germline V gene sequence: CDR1 KGHDR, CDR2 SFDVKD. V was pared by 3 bases and J by 7 bases, with 15 bases between. The CDR3 is 15 amino acids.

This chain connects TRBV5-1 to TRBJ1-1, with 9 nucleotides matching TRBD1. CDR1 is SGHRS and CDR2 is YFSETQ in the germline V gene. The CDR3 has 14 amino acids. Germline trimming cut 3 bases from V and 2 bases from J; bases unmatched to any gene: 2. The CDR3 protein is CASSWGQGNTEAFF. CDR3 bases: TGCGCCAGCAGCTGGGGACAGGGAAACACTGAAGCTTTCTTT. The variable domain in full, with the rest retrieved from reference TRBV5-1 and TRBJ1-1, is KAGVTQTPRYLIKTRGQQVTLSCSPISGHRSVSWYQQTPGQGLQFLFEYFSETQRNKGNFPGRFSGRQFSNSRSEMNVSTLELGDSALYLCASSWGQGNTEAFFGQGTRLTVV.

The rearrangement joins TRBV11-2 to TRBJ2-3; 10 nucleotides agree with TRBD2. Germline V CDR1 and CDR2: SGHAT, FQNNGV. CDR3 size: 16 residues. V gave up 1 base and J gave up 2 bases; unmatched junction bases: 3. The CDR3 sequence: CASSLVTSGNTDTQYF. The DNA of the CDR3 is TGTGCCAGCAGCTTAGTTACTAGCGGGAACACAGATACGCAGTATTTT.

This chain links TRBV2 with TRBJ2-7; unclear D gene. Germline V CDR1 and CDR2: SNHLY, FYNNEI. The CDR3 is 13 residues long. Trimming stripped 8 bases from V and 7 bases from J, with 18 bases between. CDR3 sequence: CASASSRVLEQYF. DNA for the CDR3: TGTGCCAGCGCCTCGAGCAGAGTCCTGGAGCAGTACTTC.

The chain uses TRBV3-1 (or the pseudogene TRBV3-2) and TRBJ1-1, with 8 bases lining up with TRBD1. The V gene end was trimmed by 2 bases and the J gene end by 10 bases; junction bases not matched to a gene: 15. CDR3 length: 16 amino acids. The germline V gene has CDR1 LGHDT and CDR2 YNNKEL (reference sequence). Here the CDR3 DNA reads TGTGCCAGCAGCCAACCAAGGAGGACAGGGCGGTTTATAGCTTTCTTT. Translating gives CASSQPRRTGRFIAFF.

This chain uses TRBV30 with TRBJ1-5; TRBD1 is a possible D gene (6 bases). Trimming shortened V by 3 bases and J by 11 bases, and 14 bases separated the two germline ends. The V gene's germline CDR1 is GTSNPN and CDR2 SVGIG (reference sequence). The CDR3 sequence is 12 residues long. This CDR3 reads CAWSDQRGTQHF. Here the CDR3 DNA reads TGTGCCTGGAGCGACCAAAGGGGGACCCAGCATTTT.

The chain combines TRBV12-3 or TRBV12-4 with TRBJ1-1, with D unresolved. Trimming took 3 bases from V and 4 from J, leaving 9 bases between them. There are 13 residues in the CDR3. The CDR3 loop is CASSFRVGTEAFF. Here the CDR3 DNA reads TGTGCCAGCAGTTTCCGGGTGGGCACTGAAGCTTTCTTT.

The rearrangement joins TRBV10-2 to TRBJ1-3; the D gene is possibly TRBD1 (6 bases). The CDR3 is 16 residues long. The V end was cut by 6 bases, the J end by 0 bases, with 15 bases between. The germline V gene has CDR1 WSHSY and CDR2 SAAADI. For the CDR3, the DNA is TGCGCCAGCAGGACGACCGGGACAAACTCTGGAAACACCATATATTTT. This encodes CASRTTGTNSGNTIYF.

In its sample, this clone was seen a few times. The chain carries TRBV5-4 and TRBJ2-5; the match to TRBD1 covers 8 bases. Germline CDR1 is SGHNT and CDR2 is YYREEE (reference sequence). The CDR3 is 13 residues long. The junction had 2 bases not matched to a gene; V was cut back by 4 bases and J by 3 bases. This chain's CDR3 is CASSVDREETQYF. For the CDR3, the DNA is TGTGCCAGCAGCGTGGACAGGGAAGAGACCCAGTACTTC.

V is TRBV3-1 (or the pseudogene TRBV3-2) and J is TRBJ1-2, with 7 positions matching TRBD1. With V trimmed by 4 bases and J by 6 bases, 8 bases remained unmatched. The CDR3 consists of 14 residues. Germline V lookup: CDR1 LGHDT, CDR2 YNNKEL (reference sequence). CDR3 in amino acids: CASSPQTGLHGYTF. For the CDR3, the DNA is TGTGCCAGCAGCCCGCAGACAGGGCTACATGGCTACACCTTC.

The CDR3 is CASSVRDTEAFF. The CDR3 region has the DNA TGTGCCAGCAGCGTCAGGGACACTGAAGCTTTCTTT. The chain carries TRBV9 and TRBJ1-1; D is possibly TRBD1 (5 bases). The CDR3 spans 12 residues. Per the germline V gene, CDR1 is SGDLS and CDR2 is YYNGEE. The V and J ends lost 2 bases and 3 bases respectively, with 5 bases between them.

In nucleotides, the CDR3 is TGTGCCAGCAGCTCAGATTTCGGGACAGGGGGCTACGAGCAGTACGTC. Encoded protein: CASSSDFGTGGYEQYV. The chain joins TRBV11-2 to TRBJ2-7, with 11 bases identical to TRBD1. Looked up from germline, CDR1 is SGHAT and CDR2 is FQNNGV. The CDR3 is made up of 16 amino acids. J lost 3 bases, V lost 4 bases, and 8 bases had no gene match.

V gene TRBV7-2 combines with J gene TRBJ1-1, with 8 bases identical to TRBD1. This CDR3 is 15 amino acids long. V shed 5 bases, J shed 8 bases, and the junction held 13 bases outside the gene matches. The germline CDR1 and CDR2 sequences are SGHTA and FQGNSA. The CDR3 coding sequence is TGTGCCAGCAGCCCAGTCTCTGGACAGGGTTCCGAAGCTTTCTTT. Its protein product is CASSPVSGQGSEAFF.

This clone showed up just once. V is TRBV12-5 and J is TRBJ1-5; D might be TRBD1 (6 bases). The V gene's germline CDR1 is LGHNT and CDR2 FRNRAP. The ends were cut back, 6 bases at V and 7 bases at J, with 19 bases in the middle. The CDR3 spans 15 residues. DNA of the CDR3: TGTGCTAGTGGGCCTACAGGGTCCCCCGACCAGCCCCAGCATTTT. Its protein product is CASGPTGSPDQPQHF.

CDR3 nucleotides: TGTGCCAGCAGCTCACTTACAGGGGAGGCTTTCTTT. This codes for CASSSLTGEAFF. The chain couples TRBV11-3 to TRBJ1-1, with 7 bases aligning to TRBD1. With 4 bases clipped from V and 11 bases from J, the junction kept 7 bases outside the gene matches. The CDR3 has 12 residues. Looked up from germline, CDR1 is SGHNT and CDR2 is YENEEA.

J is TRBJ2-5 and V is TRBV5-1; the D gene could be TRBD1 or TRBD2 (6 bases each). CDR3 length: 15 amino acids. The germline V gene encodes CDR1 SGHRS and CDR2 YFSETQ. Trimming stripped 5 bases from V and 2 bases from J, with 16 bases between. CDR3 coding DNA: TGCGCCAGCAGGCTAGAAGGGGGGAATCAAGAGACCCAGTACTTC. This gives the protein CASRLEGGNQETQYF.